A selection of T cell receptor beta chains follows, all from one sample in a study of CD4 T cells in relation to SARS-CoV-2 and coronaviruses. Which antigens these TCRs recognize remains unknown. This table comes from immunoSEQ multiplex PCR, and its TCRdb copy is limited to in-frame clones, with some not included. The table lists roughly 38,000 clones, over 75% of them singletons. Sequencing used naive CD4+ T cells from PBMCs, cultured in vitro. The receptors were sampled from an adult with COVID-19. The CDR3 runs from the conserved cysteine through the conserved F or W. The order of the fields is clone size, V gene, J gene, D gene, CDR3 DNA, CDR3 protein. A D gene is named only where the DNA matches it firmly. The listing skips clone size in some rows; elsewhere it reads once, few, many or a size class.

NA	TRBV2	TRBJ1-2	NA	TGTGCCAGCAGTGATAACGTTCAGGGCCCGCTAAGCTTC	CASSDNVQGPLSF
NA	TRBV7-9	TRBJ2-6	NA	TGTGCCAGCAGCTTCGGAGCTGGGGCCAACGTCCTGACTTTC	CASSFGAGANVLTF
NA	TRBV2	TRBJ1-6	NA	TGTGCCAGTCAAGACAATTCACCCCTCCACTTT	CASQDNSPLHF
NA	TRBV11-3	TRBJ2-1	TRBD1	TGTGCCAGCAGCTTAGAAACGGGACAGGCATCCTACAATGAGCAGTTCTTC	CASSLETGQASYNEQFF
NA	TRBV5-6	TRBJ2-7	TRBD1	TGTGCCAGCAGCCTCGCCGGGACAGGGAGCTCCTACGAGCAGTACTTC	CASSLAGTGSSYEQYF
NA	TRBV6-2/TRBV6-3	TRBJ1-2	TRBD1	TGTGCCGGCAGTCGAACCGGGACAGGGGATGGCTACACCTTC	CAGSRTGTGDGYTF
NA	TRBV7-8	TRBJ2-3	NA	TGTGCCAGCAGCCAAGACACCTCCGCAGATACGCAGTATTTT	CASSQDTSADTQYF
NA	TRBV3-1/TRBV3-2	TRBJ2-7	NA	TGTGCCAGCAGCCAGGGGAAATTCGAGCAGTACTTC	CASSQGKFEQYF
NA	TRBV24-1	TRBJ2-1	TRBD1	TGTGCCACCAGTGATCGTGGACAGGGGGCCAGCAATGAGCAGTTCTTC	CATSDRGQGASNEQFF
NA	TRBV4-2	TRBJ1-2	NA	TGTGCCAGCAGCCATGGACAGAACTATGGCTACACCTTC	CASSHGQNYGYTF
NA	TRBV29-1	TRBJ2-7	NA	TGCAGCGTCCGGGTCAGCCAGACCTACGAGCAGTACTTC	CSVRVSQTYEQYF
NA	TRBV9	TRBJ1-2	NA	TGTGCCAGCAGCGTAGCAGGGACTAGCTATGGCTACACCTTC	CASSVAGTSYGYTF
few	TRBV2	TRBJ2-2	NA	TGTGCCAGCAGTTTCGGAACCGGGGAGCTGTTTTTT	CASSFGTGELFF
NA	TRBV18	TRBJ2-7	NA	TGTGCCAGCTCACCAGCGGGGAGCTCCTACGAGCAGTACTTC	CASSPAGSSYEQYF
few	TRBV4-2	TRBJ2-2	NA	TGTGCCAGCAGCCAAGACAGGGAAGGGGAGTCCGGGGAGCTGTTTTTT	CASSQDREGESGELFF
NA	TRBV28	TRBJ1-5	NA	TGTGCCAGCAGTTCTCCCAGGGGACGGAATCAGCCCCAGCATTTT	CASSSPRGRNQPQHF
once	TRBV6-1	TRBJ2-3	NA	TGTGCCAGCAGTGACCCGGGAGATACGCAGTATTTT	CASSDPGDTQYF
NA	TRBV7-9	TRBJ1-5	NA	TGTGCCAGCAGCCGGGGGTTAGGTCAGCCCCAGCATTTT	CASSRGLGQPQHF
few	TRBV20-1	TRBJ2-7	TRBD2	TGCAGTGCTAGTCCGGGAATGGTGGGCGGGAGCTCCTACGAGCAGTACTTC	CSASPGMVGGSSYEQYF
NA	TRBV30	TRBJ2-7	NA	TGTGCCTGGGGTTCCTCCTACGAGCAGTACTTC	CAWGSSYEQYF
NA	TRBV21-1	TRBJ2-5	NA	TGTGCCAGCAGCAAAAGGAGGGTTCAAGAGACCCAGTACTTC	CASSKRRVQETQYF
NA	TRBV5-1	TRBJ2-7	TRBD2	TGCGCCAGCAGCGGGTCTGGCGGGAGGGCCCGCGAGCAGTACTTC	CASSGSGGRAREQYF
few	TRBV7-3	TRBJ2-1	NA	TGTGCCAGCAGCCAATTCCCAGGGACCTACAATGAGCAGTTCTTC	CASSQFPGTYNEQFF
NA	TRBV11-2	TRBJ2-1	TRBD2	TGTGCCAGCAGCCCCCCCGGGACTAGGGTAGGTGAGCAGTTCTTC	CASSPPGTRVGEQFF
NA	TRBV29-1	TRBJ2-1	TRBD2	TGCAGCGCGGGACTAGCGGGAGGGAATGAGCAGTTCTTC	CSAGLAGGNEQFF
once	TRBV4-1	TRBJ2-7	TRBD2	TGCGCCAGCAGCTCCACTCCGGGACTAGCGAGCTACGAGCAGTACTTC	CASSSTPGLASYEQYF
NA	TRBV11-3	TRBJ1-1	NA	TGTGCCAGCAGCCTACGGGGAGGCACTGAAGCTTTCTTT	CASSLRGGTEAFF
NA	TRBV5-5	TRBJ2-1	TRBD2	TGTGCCAGCAGCTTGGTTCTAGCGGGAGTTTCCTACAATGAGCAGTTCTTC	CASSLVLAGVSYNEQFF
NA	TRBV19	TRBJ2-7	NA	TGTGCCAGTAGTACTGAATACGAGCAGTACTTC	CASSTEYEQYF
once	TRBV7-9	TRBJ2-5	NA	TGTGCCAGCAGCCAACCCGGGCAGGGAGAGACCCAGTACTTC	CASSQPGQGETQYF
NA	TRBV3-1/TRBV3-2	TRBJ2-5	NA	TGTGCCAGCAGCCAGACTGGGACGGGGGAGACCCAGTACTTC	CASSQTGTGETQYF
NA	TRBV3-1/TRBV3-2	TRBJ1-1	NA	TGTGCCAGCAGCCAAGGGGGGCGAGGCACTGAAGCTTTCTTT	CASSQGGRGTEAFF
NA	TRBV2	TRBJ2-7	TRBD1	TGTGCCAGCAGTGAAATGGGACAGGGAACGTACGAGCAGTACTTC	CASSEMGQGTYEQYF
NA	TRBV6-5	TRBJ1-5	TRBD1	TGTGCCAGCAGCCGGGACAGTTATAGCAATCAGCCCCAGCATTTT	CASSRDSYSNQPQHF
NA	TRBV10-3	TRBJ1-6	NA	TGTGCCATCGCTCCCAAGGGGGGAGGGGATTCACCCCTCCACTTT	CAIAPKGGGDSPLHF
NA	TRBV30	TRBJ2-7	TRBD1	TGTGCCCGGGACAGGGCGGGCGAGCAGTACTTC	CARDRAGEQYF
NA	TRBV5-1	TRBJ2-1	TRBD2	TGCGCCAGCAGCTCGGGACTAGCGGCCTACAATGAGCAGTTCTTC	CASSSGLAAYNEQFF
NA	TRBV9	TRBJ2-3	NA	TGTGCCAGCAGCGTAGAGGCAGATACGCAGTATTTT	CASSVEADTQYF
NA	TRBV4-1	TRBJ1-1	TRBD1	TGCGCCAGCAGCCAAGTAGCCGGGACAGAGAACACTGAAGCTTTCTTT	CASSQVAGTENTEAFF
few	TRBV6-2/TRBV6-3	TRBJ2-6	NA	TGTGCCAGCAGTTACAACTCTGGGGCCAACGTCCTGACTTTC	CASSYNSGANVLTF
NA	TRBV30	TRBJ2-5	NA	TGTGCCTGGAGTGTACTGGGTCTTCAAGAGACCCAGTACTTC	CAWSVLGLQETQYF
NA	TRBV5-6	TRBJ2-3	NA	TGTGCCAGCAGCTCCCAAAGGGTTTTTGGGGGAGGACGCACAGATACGCAGTATTTT	CASSSQRVFGGGRTDTQYF
NA	TRBV2	TRBJ1-1	NA	TGTGCCAGCAGTGAAGCGGTCGGAGCCCGTGGGACGCCGATGAACACTGAAGCTTTCTTT	CASSEAVGARGTPMNTEAFF
NA	TRBV9	TRBJ1-1	TRBD1	TGTGCCAGCAGCGCCTTCGGGACAGGGGGGACTGAAGCTTTCTTT	CASSAFGTGGTEAFF
few	TRBV7-2	TRBJ2-3	TRBD2	TGTGCCACTAGCGGGAGAGTAGATACGCAGTATTTT	CATSGRVDTQYF
once	TRBV29-1	TRBJ1-1	NA	TGCAGCGTTGAAGGGGAGGGGACTGAAGCTTTCTTT	CSVEGEGTEAFF
few	TRBV18	TRBJ2-7	NA	TGTGCCAGCTCGATTGGCCGGGGCGTCGAGCAGTACTTC	CASSIGRGVEQYF
NA	TRBV5-1	TRBJ2-1	NA	TGCGCCAGCAGCTTGGGGGGGGCTGGCATTGGCGATGAGCAGTTCTTC	CASSLGGAGIGDEQFF